Here is one T cell receptor beta chain with its context. An end of the junction differs from the germline gene, which may be a read error. This sample is drawn from a study of shared clonotypes between healthy human individuals. Genomic DNA from each subset was divided evenly over several immunoSEQ plates. Sequenced by immunoSEQ multiplex PCR; TCRdb stores in-frame clones only, minus some. The sample consists of 650,000 to 750,000 clones, roughly 70% of them appearing once. The CDR3 covers 14 residues. In germline, CDR1 is SEHNR, CDR2 FQNEAQ (reference sequence). The study enrolled healthy HIV-negative adults without recent acute infections or vaccinations as donors.

The source material was memory CD4+ T cells sorted from blood. The subset: CD45RA-negative fraction. This clonotype was obtained from a woman younger than 45 in good health. The chain combines TRBV7-9 with TRBJ2-1; no clear D. The CDR3 loop reads CASSLQYSNNEQFF. CDR3 DNA sequence: TGTGCCAGCAGCCTACAGTACTCCAACAATGAGCAGTTCTTC.